This T cell receptor beta chain was recovered during a study of radiotherapy plus CTLA-4 blockade in lung cancer. Notes on the study in general: Blood TCR clones of tumor origin expanded after radiotherapy plus ipilimumab.

The CDR3 is 14 amino acids. V was shortened by 0 bases and J by 8 bases, with 14 bases between the two germline ends. Looked up from germline, CDR1 is SGHDT and CDR2 is YYEEEE. The data were produced by immunoSEQ multiplex PCR, yet TCRdb's version contains in-frame clones alone and is incomplete. The table includes more than 90,000 clones, 81% detected once. Each patient with chemo-refractory metastatic non-small-cell lung cancer was treated with focal radiation plus CTLA-4 blockade using ipilimumab. This clone was detected once. Its target is unknown. This receptor was obtained from a human donor with non-small cell lung cancer that progressed on radiotherapy plus ipilimumab. Some clones in this sample may be carry-over from other donors' samples. The source was peripheral blood, collected from a patient treated with radiotherapy plus ipilimumab. The chain is built from TRBV5-6 and TRBJ1-2; D ambiguous. CDR3 nucleotides: TGTGCCAGCAGCTTGGTACTATCCCCCGGGGGCTACACCTTC. Translation: CASSLVLSPGGYTF.